This is a list of T cell receptor beta chains from one sample in a study of T cell responses to AZD1222 COVID-19 vaccine. TCRdb's table, derived via immunoSEQ multiplex PCR, lists solely in-frame clones and lacks some. The data show roughly 120,000 clones, with over 75% seen just once and around 9.4% held by the top ten. Here the sequenced sample was peripheral blood, taken on day 0 of AZD1222 vaccination. These receptors came from an adult in good health. Each CDR3 is given with its conserved first and last residue. D genes are given only for firm matches. Only part of the rows carry a size: once, few, many, or a class if the clone is expanded.

j_gene,abundance,v_gene,d_gene,CDR3aa,CDR3nt
TRBJ1-1,NA,TRBV11-2,NA,CASSLNGGNTEAFF,TGTGCCAGCAGCTTAAATGGGGGGAACACTGAAGCTTTCTTT
TRBJ1-2,NA,TRBV2,NA,CASSLRQQSYGYTF,TGTGCCAGCTCCCTACGACAACAGTCGTATGGCTACACCTTC
TRBJ1-4,NA,TRBV3-1/TRBV3-2,NA,CASSHGGQKLFF,TGTGCCAGCAGCCACGGGGGGCAAAAACTGTTTTTT
TRBJ2-7,NA,TRBV10-3,TRBD2,CAISPMGLAGGSYEQYF,TGTGCCATCAGCCCAATGGGGCTAGCGGGAGGGTCCTACGAGCAGTACTTC
TRBJ2-1,NA,TRBV7-3,TRBD2,CASSLMASGYNEQFF,TGTGCCAGCAGCTTAATGGCTAGCGGTTACAATGAGCAGTTCTTC
TRBJ2-7,NA,TRBV6-2/TRBV6-3,NA,CASSSKWRDEQYF,TGTGCCAGCAGTTCGAAATGGCGGGACGAGCAGTACTTC
TRBJ2-5,NA,TRBV28,NA,CASSPLRWETQYF,TGTGCCAGCAGTCCCCTGAGGTGGGAGACCCAGTACTTC
TRBJ1-2,NA,TRBV11-3,NA,CASSFGPNYGYTF,TGTGCCAGCAGCTTTGGTCCCAACTATGGCTACACCTTC
TRBJ2-5,NA,TRBV5-1,TRBD2,CASSTVTSGGGETQYF,TGCGCCAGCAGCACCGTGACTAGCGGGGGAGGGGAGACCCAGTACTTC
TRBJ1-1,NA,TRBV4-1,TRBD1,CASSRLGTGGLNTEAFF,TGCGCCAGCAGCCGTCTGGGGACAGGGGGATTGAACACTGAAGCTTTCTTT
TRBJ1-4,NA,TRBV18,NA,CASSPPQGSIDEKLFF,TGTGCCAGCTCACCACCACAGGGAAGTATCGATGAAAAACTGTTTTTT
TRBJ1-1,NA,TRBV5-1,TRBD1,CASSQTGGNTEAFF,TGCGCCAGCAGCCAGACAGGGGGGAACACTGAAGCTTTCTTT
TRBJ2-5,NA,TRBV2,TRBD1,CASSEIRGPQETQYF,TGTGCCAGCAGTGAAATAAGGGGGCCCCAAGAGACCCAGTACTTC
TRBJ2-3,NA,TRBV5-1,NA,CASSLGGGGGTDTQYF,TGCGCCAGCAGCTTGGGAGGCGGAGGGGGCACAGATACGCAGTATTTT
TRBJ1-4,few,TRBV24-1,TRBD1,CATSDSGTGSEKLFF,TGTGCCACCAGTGATTCCGGGACAGGGAGTGAAAAACTGTTTTTT
TRBJ2-2,NA,TRBV4-1,NA,CASSQVGVGTGELFF,TGCGCCAGCAGCCAAGTCGGGGTTGGCACCGGGGAGCTGTTTTTT
TRBJ2-6,NA,TRBV6-5,NA,CASSYSLGAGANVLTF,TGTGCCAGCAGTTACTCGTTGGGGGCTGGGGCCAACGTCCTGACTTTC
TRBJ1-6,NA,TRBV28,TRBD1,CASSFTGAENSPLHF,TGTGCCAGCAGTTTTACAGGGGCAGAAAATTCACCCCTCCACTTT